This TCR beta chain came from a study of cytomegalovirus exposure and HLA in healthy donors. The overall study: Researchers found that roughly 81% of almost 400 genotyped donors fell within the Caucasian-associated ancestry cluster. Findings of the study overall: Highest at DRB1 and lowest at HLA-C, TCR association rates differed among HLA loci in a later analysis.

The PCR had 60 Vbeta and 13 Jbeta primers. Produced via immunoSEQ multiplex PCR; TCRdb's table is partial and in-frame only. This sample yields tens of thousands of clones, of which under 85% are seen a single time; approximately 2.8% belongs to the top ten. As to this clone: Its matching antigen is unknown.

With 2 bases clipped from V and 4 bases from J, the junction kept 3 bases outside the gene matches. The CDR3 spans 17 residues. Germline CDR1 reads SGDLS; CDR2 reads YYNGEE. Sequencing was carried out using PBMCs. This chain links TRBV9 with TRBJ2-1; 16 bases match TRBD2. This receptor was identified in a man aged 30-40 years in good health and CMV-seronegative. CDR3 residues: CASSVGLAGGPYNEQFF. CDR3 coding DNA: TGTGCCAGCAGCGTGGGACTAGCGGGGGGGCCGTACAATGAGCAGTTCTTC.